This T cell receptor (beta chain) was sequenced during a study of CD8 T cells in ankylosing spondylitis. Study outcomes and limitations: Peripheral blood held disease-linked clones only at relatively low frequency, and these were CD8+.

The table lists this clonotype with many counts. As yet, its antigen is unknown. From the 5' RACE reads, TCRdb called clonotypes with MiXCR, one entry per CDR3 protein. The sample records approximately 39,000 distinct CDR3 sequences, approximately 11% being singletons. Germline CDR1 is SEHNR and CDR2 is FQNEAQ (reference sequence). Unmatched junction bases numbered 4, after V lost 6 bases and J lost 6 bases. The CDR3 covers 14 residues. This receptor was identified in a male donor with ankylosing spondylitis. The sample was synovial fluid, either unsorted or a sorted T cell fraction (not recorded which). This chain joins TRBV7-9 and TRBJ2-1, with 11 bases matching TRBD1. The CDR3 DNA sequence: TGTGCCAGCAGGGCCGGGACAGGGGGCAATGAGCAGTTCTTC. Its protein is CASRAGTGGNEQFF.